What follows describes a single T cell receptor (beta chain). Antigen: not known. These data originate in a study of cytomegalovirus exposure and HLA in healthy donors. PCR used 60 Vbeta primers and 13 Jbeta primers. The repertoire was sequenced with immunoSEQ multiplex PCR; TCRdb's copy has only in-frame clones and lacks some. This sample lists about 200,000 clones; its ten largest clones have 6.5%. Study-wide results and limits: The productive fraction for most TCR beta V segments was about 90% or about 30% in an earlier analysis. The classifier, whose performance was assessed in both the original and validation cohorts, reportedly diagnosed cytomegalovirus status with high specificity and sensitivity.

Trimming cost V 2 bases and J 6 bases; bases outside gene matches: 10. The CDR3 spans 16 residues. Germline values: CDR1 MNHEY, CDR2 SMNVEV (reference sequence). The source of this sequence is a man aged 30 to 39 in good health and CMV-seronegative. Sample: PBMCs. The rearrangement uses TRBV27 and TRBJ1-2; 9 nucleotides agree with TRBD1. CDR3 coding DNA: TGTGCCAGCAGTTTAGTTGGGACAGGGCTTCGGGATGGCTACACCTTC. It codes for CASSLVGTGLRDGYTF.